What follows are 5 T cell receptor beta chains derived from one specimen sequenced in a study of CD8+CD57+ T cells in acquired aplastic anemia. CDR3 and TCR beta VDJ profiling relied on a genomic DNA template. TCRdb reprocessed the reads with MiXCR, giving one entry per CDR3 protein. This sample has some 200,000 distinct CDR3 sequences, with around 63% found just once. The sample taken for sequencing was sorted CD4+, CD8+, or CD8+CD57+ T cells (not recorded which) from PBMCs. These receptors were taken from a human donor in good health.

The chain is built from TRBV20-1 and TRBJ2-3; a weak D match, TRBD2 (5 bases). Trimming pared 6 bases from V and 2 bases from J, leaving 15 bases between. Germline lookup yields CDR1 DFQATT and CDR2 SNEGSKA (reference sequence). The CDR3 loop spans 14 amino acids. The CDR3 region is CSAGLESFTDTQYF. CDR3 DNA sequence: TGCAGTGCAGGACTGGAATCCTTCACAGATACGCAGTATTTT.

This clonotype was found many times. The J gene is TRBJ2-3, the V gene TRBV9; 9 nucleotides match TRBD2. V was clipped by 0 bases and J by 3 bases; unmatched bases: 5. CDR3 length: 16 amino acids. Germline CDR1 and CDR2: SGDLS and YYNGEE. DNA of the CDR3: TGTGCCAGCAGCGTAGGGTCTAGCGGGAATACAGATACGCAGTATTTT. Encoded protein: CASSVGSSGNTDTQYF.

The chain recombines TRBV2 with TRBJ2-3; 8 nucleotides match TRBD2. CDR3 length: 15 residues. V gave up 8 bases and J gave up 0 bases; unmatched junction bases: 7. Per the germline V gene, CDR1 is SNHLY and CDR2 is FYNNEI. Written as DNA, the CDR3 is TGTGCCAGCGGCTCGAGCGGGAGTAGCACAGATACGCAGTATTTT. This encodes CASGSSGSSTDTQYF.

A single count supports this clonotype. The J gene is TRBJ1-1, the V gene TRBV2, with D unclear. The CDR3 runs 11 residues. CDR1 SNHLY and CDR2 FYNNEI come from the germline V gene. Trimming removed 6 bases from V and 8 bases from J, with 10 bases in between. The CDR3 sequence is CASSDPSEAFF. CDR3 bases: TGTGCCAGCAGCGACCCGAGCGAAGCTTTCTTT.

A word on this clonotype: Here the CDR3 omits its conserved ending phenylalanine or tryptophan, so a read error is the likely source. The chain is built from TRBV29-1 and TRBJ1-2; 7 bases line up with TRBD1. Trimming cost V 3 bases and J 3 bases; bases outside gene matches: 1. Per the germline V gene, CDR1 is SQVTM and CDR2 is ANQGSEA. CDR3 length: 12 residues. Written as DNA, the CDR3 is TGCAGCGTTGACCAGGGGGACTATGGCTACACCCTC. It yields the protein CSVDQGDYGYTL.